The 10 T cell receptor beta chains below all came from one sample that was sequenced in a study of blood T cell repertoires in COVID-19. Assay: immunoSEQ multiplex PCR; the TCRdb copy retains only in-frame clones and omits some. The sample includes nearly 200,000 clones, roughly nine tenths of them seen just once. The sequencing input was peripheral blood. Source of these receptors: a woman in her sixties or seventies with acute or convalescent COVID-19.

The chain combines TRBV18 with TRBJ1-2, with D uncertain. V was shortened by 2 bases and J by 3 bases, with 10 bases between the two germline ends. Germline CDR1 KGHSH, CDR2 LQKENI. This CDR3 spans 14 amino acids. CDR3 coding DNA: TGTGCCAGCTCACCAAGGGAGATAGACTATGGCTACACCTTC. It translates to CASSPREIDYGYTF.

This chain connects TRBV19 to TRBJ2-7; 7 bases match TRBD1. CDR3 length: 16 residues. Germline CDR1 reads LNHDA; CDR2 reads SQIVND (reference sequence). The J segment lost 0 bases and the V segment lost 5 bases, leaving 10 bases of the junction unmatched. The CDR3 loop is CASSYAGTDTSYEQYF. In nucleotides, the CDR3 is TGTGCCAGTAGTTACGCCGGGACAGACACCTCCTACGAGCAGTACTTC.

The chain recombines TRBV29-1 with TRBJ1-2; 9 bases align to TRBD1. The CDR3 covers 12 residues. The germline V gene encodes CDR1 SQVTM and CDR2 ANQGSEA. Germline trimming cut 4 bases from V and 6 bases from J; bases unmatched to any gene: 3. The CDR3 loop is CSVAGQGHGYTF. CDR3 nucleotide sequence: TGCAGCGTTGCAGGACAGGGGCATGGCTACACCTTC. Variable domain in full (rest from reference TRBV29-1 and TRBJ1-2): SAVISQKPSRDICQRGTSLTIQCQVDSQVTMMFWYRQQPGQSLTLIATANQGSEATYESGFVIDKFPISRPNLTFSTLTVSNMSPEDSSIYLCSVAGQGHGYTFGSGTRLTVV.

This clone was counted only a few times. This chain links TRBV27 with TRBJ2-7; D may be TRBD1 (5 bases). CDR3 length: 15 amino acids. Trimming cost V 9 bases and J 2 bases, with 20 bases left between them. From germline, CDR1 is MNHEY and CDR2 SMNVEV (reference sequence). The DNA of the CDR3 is TGTGCCAGTCGCCCTCGAATAGGGGCACCCTACGAGCAGTACTTC. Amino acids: CASRPRIGAPYEQYF.

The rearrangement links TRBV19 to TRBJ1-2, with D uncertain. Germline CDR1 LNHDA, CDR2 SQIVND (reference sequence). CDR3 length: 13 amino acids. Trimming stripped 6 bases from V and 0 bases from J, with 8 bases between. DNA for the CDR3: TGTGCCAGTAGCGAACAGCCTAACTATGGCTACACCTTC. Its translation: CASSEQPNYGYTF.

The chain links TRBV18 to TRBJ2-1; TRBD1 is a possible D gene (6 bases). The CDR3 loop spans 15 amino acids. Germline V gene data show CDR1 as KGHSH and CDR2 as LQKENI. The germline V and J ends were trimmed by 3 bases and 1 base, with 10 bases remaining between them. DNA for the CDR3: TGTGCCAGCTCACCGTACAGGGTTTCCTACAATGAGCAGTTCTTC. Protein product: CASSPYRVSYNEQFF.

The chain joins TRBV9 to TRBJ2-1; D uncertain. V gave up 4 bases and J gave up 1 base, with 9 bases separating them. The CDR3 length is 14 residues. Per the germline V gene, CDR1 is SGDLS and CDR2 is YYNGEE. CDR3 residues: CASSYAASYNEQFF. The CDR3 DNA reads TGTGCCAGCAGCTACGCGGCTTCCTACAATGAGCAGTTCTTC.

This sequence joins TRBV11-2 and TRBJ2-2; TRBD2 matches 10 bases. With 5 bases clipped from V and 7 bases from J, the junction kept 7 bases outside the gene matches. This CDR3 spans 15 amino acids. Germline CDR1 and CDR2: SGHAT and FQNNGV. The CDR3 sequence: CASSRTSGKVGELFF. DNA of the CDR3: TGTGCCAGCAGCCGTACTAGCGGGAAAGTCGGGGAGCTGTTTTTT.

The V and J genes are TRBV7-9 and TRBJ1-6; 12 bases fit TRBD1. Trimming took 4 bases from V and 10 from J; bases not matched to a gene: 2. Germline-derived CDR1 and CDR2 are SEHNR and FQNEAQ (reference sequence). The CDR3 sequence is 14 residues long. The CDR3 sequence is CASSSGTGGSPLHF. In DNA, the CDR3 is TGTGCCAGCAGCTCCGGGACAGGGGGCTCACCCCTCCACTTT. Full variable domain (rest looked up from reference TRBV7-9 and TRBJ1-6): DTGVSQNPRHKITKRGQNVTFRCDPISEHNRLYWYRQTLGQGPEFLTYFQNEAQLEKSRLLSDRFSAERPKGSFSTLEIQRTEQGDSAMYLCASSSGTGGSPLHFGNGTRLTVT.

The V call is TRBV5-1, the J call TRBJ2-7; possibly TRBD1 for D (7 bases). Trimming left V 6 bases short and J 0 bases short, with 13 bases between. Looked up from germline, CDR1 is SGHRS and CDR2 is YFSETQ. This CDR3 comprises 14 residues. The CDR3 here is CASNAGQSSYEQYF. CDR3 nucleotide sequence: TGCGCCAGCAACGCGGGACAGAGCTCCTACGAGCAGTACTTC.